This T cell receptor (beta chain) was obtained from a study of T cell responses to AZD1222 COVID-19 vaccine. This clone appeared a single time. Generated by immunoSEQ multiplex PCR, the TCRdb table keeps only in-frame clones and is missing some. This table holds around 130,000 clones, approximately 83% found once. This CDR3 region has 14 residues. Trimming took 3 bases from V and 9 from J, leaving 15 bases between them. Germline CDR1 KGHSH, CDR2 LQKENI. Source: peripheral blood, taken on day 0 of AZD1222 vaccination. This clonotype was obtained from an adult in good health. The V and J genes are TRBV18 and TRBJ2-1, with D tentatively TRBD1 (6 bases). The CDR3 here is CASSPDRRGGEQFF. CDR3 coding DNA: TGTGCCAGCTCACCCGACAGAAGAGGGGGTGAGCAGTTCTTC.